This T cell receptor beta chain was recovered during a study of T cell changes during pregnancy in multiple sclerosis. J gave up 3 bases and V 4 bases, and 6 bases lay outside the gene matches. The CDR3 runs to 16 residues. The germline CDR1 and CDR2 sequences are PRHDT and FYEKMQ (reference sequence). This clone was seen just once. Clones were read by immunoSEQ multiplex PCR, and TCRdb kept only the in-frame ones, dropping some. Found here are tens of thousands of clones, approximately 90% of them singletons; the top ten hold around 13%. The sample was CD8+ T cells from peripheral blood mononuclear cells, taken in the first trimester of pregnancy. J is TRBJ1-1 and V is TRBV13; TRBD1 matches at 12 bases. The receptor was derived from a female donor with multiple sclerosis, enrolled in a pregnancy study. The CDR3 DNA reads TGTGCCAGCAGCTCCCGGGACAGGGGGCTGGACACTGAAGCTTTCTTT. Its translation is CASSSRDRGLDTEAFF.